This T cell receptor beta chain derives from a study of blood T cell repertoires in COVID-19. Profiling relied on immunoSEQ multiplex PCR, and the TCRdb table lists in-frame clones only, not all of them. The data show some 200,000 clones, approximately 78% seen once. The TCR was taken from a woman in her 70s with COVID-19, enrolled during active disease. The material sequenced was peripheral blood.

As DNA, the CDR3 is TGTGCCATCAGCCCGAGTGAGAGCTCCTACGAGCAGTACTTC. Its translation is CAISPSESSYEQYF. The chain has TRBV10-3 and TRBJ2-7; unclear D gene. The length of the CDR3 is 14 residues. Germline V gene sequence: CDR1 ENHRY, CDR2 SYGVKD. V lost 6 bases, J lost 0 bases, and 12 bases lay in between.